The next 14 T cell receptor beta chains were all read from a single sample in a study of OX40 agonist ivuxolimab in advanced cancers. Sequencing used immunoSEQ multiplex PCR; TCRdb keeps in-frame clones, though not all of them. Of 55,000 to 60,000 clones detected, 93% appear once; the ten largest clones hold 15% to 20%. The source was CD4+ or CD8+ T cells sorted from blood, collected in a trial of the OX40 agonist ivuxolimab. The origin of the receptors is an adult with an advanced solid tumor such as melanoma, head and neck, liver or kidney cancer.

The chain links TRBV27 to TRBJ2-1; tentative D call: TRBD2 (6 bases). This CDR3 spans 15 amino acids. Per the germline V gene, CDR1 is MNHEY and CDR2 is SMNVEV (reference sequence). V was clipped by 2 bases and J by 0 bases, with 8 bases between them. CDR3 bases: TGTGCCAGCAGTTTAGCGGGAAGCTCCTACAATGAGCAGTTCTTC. It is translated as CASSLAGSSYNEQFF.

The chain joins TRBV10-3 to TRBJ2-1, with TRBD2 matching over 8 bases. The CDR3 contains 16 residues. Germline V gives CDR1 ENHRY, CDR2 SYGVKD. The ends lost 3 bases at V and 8 bases at J; junction bases unmatched: 12. Here the CDR3 reads CAISEGAAGGIDEQFF. In DNA, the CDR3 is TGTGCCATCAGTGAAGGGGCCGCGGGAGGAATCGATGAGCAGTTCTTC.

The chain carries TRBV28 and TRBJ2-4; D assignment may be TRBD1 or TRBD2 (5 bases each). CDR1 and CDR2 (germline): MDHEN, SYDVKM. The CDR3 loop spans 15 amino acids. V shed 9 bases and J shed 0 bases, with 15 bases lying between them. The chain's CDR3 is CASRTGRGAKNIQYF. The CDR3 DNA reads TGTGCCAGTAGAACGGGAAGGGGAGCCAAAAACATTCAGTACTTC.

The chain combines TRBV7-9 with TRBJ2-7; D is uncertain. V shed 5 bases and J shed 0 bases, with 5 bases lying between them. Germline V gives CDR1 SEHNR, CDR2 FQNEAQ (reference sequence). The CDR3 totals 12 residues. This CDR3 is CASSVSSYEQYF. CDR3 DNA: TGTGCCAGCAGCGTCAGCTCCTACGAGCAGTACTTC.

V is TRBV4-1 and J is TRBJ2-1; D remains unclear. Trimming shortened V by 4 bases and J by 8 bases, and 15 bases separated the two germline ends. From germline, CDR1 is MGHRA and CDR2 YSYEKL. The CDR3 has 14 amino acids. This CDR3 is CASSPVSKLDEQFF. In nucleotides, the CDR3 is TGCGCCAGCAGCCCCGTATCCAAGCTGGATGAGCAGTTCTTC.

V is TRBV28 and J is TRBJ2-7; 12 bases align to TRBD1. The trim removed 5 bases at V and 3 bases at J, leaving 5 bases unmatched. Per germline, CDR1 MDHEN and CDR2 SYDVKM. The CDR3 sequence is 15 residues long. CDR3 residues: CASSAGTGGYYEQYF. Written as DNA, the CDR3 is TGTGCCAGCAGTGCCGGGACAGGGGGCTACTACGAGCAGTACTTC.

This chain connects TRBV11-2 to TRBJ2-2, with TRBD2 identical over 14 bases. CDR1 is SGHAT, CDR2 FQNNGV, per germline. This CDR3 contains 18 residues. V gave up 4 bases and J gave up 4 bases; unmatched junction bases: 8. CDR3 region: CASSSRLAGGLGTGELFF. The CDR3 nucleotides are TGTGCCAGCAGCTCCAGACTAGCGGGAGGGCTGGGCACCGGGGAGCTGTTTTTT.

This clone appeared once. The chain recombines TRBV9 with TRBJ2-1; possible D gene TRBD1, 6 bases. Trimming left V 6 bases short and J 5 bases short, with 9 bases between. CDR1 SGDLS and CDR2 YYNGEE come from the germline V gene. The length of the CDR3 is 12 residues. The CDR3 DNA reads TGTGCCAGCACAGGACAGAACAATGAGCAGTTCTTC. Protein product: CASTGQNNEQFF.

V and J are TRBV13 and TRBJ2-2; 9 bases are a match to TRBD2. The V gene end was trimmed by 7 bases and the J gene end by 4 bases; junction bases not matched to a gene: 10. Looked up from germline, CDR1 is PRHDT and CDR2 is FYEKMQ (reference sequence). CDR3 length: 16 residues. CDR3 in DNA: TGTGCCAGCAAAGGGACTAGCAGGTCCCCCACCGGGGAGCTGTTTTTT. It codes for CASKGTSRSPTGELFF.

The table lists this clone with a count of one. This chain links TRBV21-1 with TRBJ2-3; the table assigns TRBD1, which was not confirmed against the DNA. TRBV21-1 is assigned pseudogene status. The CDR3 spans 12 residues. CDR3 in DNA: TGTGCCAGGGACAGCAGCCAAGATACGCAGTATTTT. Its translation is CARDSSQDTQYF.

Note on this clone: Distinct nucleotide sequences in the sample also encode this CDR3. This chain uses TRBV27 with TRBJ2-1; 12 positions match TRBD2. Germline CDR1 is MNHEY and CDR2 is SMNVEV (reference sequence). Unmatched junction bases numbered 2, after V lost 4 bases and J lost 4 bases. This CDR3 contains 15 residues. Here the CDR3 DNA reads TGTGCCAGCAGTTCCGGGACTAGCGGGTACAATGAGCAGTTCTTC. Amino acids: CASSSGTSGYNEQFF.

V usage is TRBV7-8 and J usage is TRBJ2-1; 8 bases match TRBD2. This CDR3 region has 15 residues. CDR1 and CDR2 (germline): SGHVS, FQNEAQ. With V trimmed by 4 bases and J by 3 bases, 5 bases remained unmatched. In DNA, the CDR3 is TGTGCCAGCAGCTCCGAGCGGGGGAACTACAATGAGCAGTTCTTC. It translates to CASSSERGNYNEQFF.

The chain recombines TRBV4-3 with TRBJ2-3; D is uncertain. Between the trimmed V and J ends, which lost 0 bases and 4 bases, there was a span of 17 bases. In germline, CDR1 is LGHNA, CDR2 YSLEER. The CDR3 has 17 amino acids. As DNA, the CDR3 is TGCGCCAGCAGCCAAGAACGCGCCAGCCTCGTGGCAGATACGCAGTATTTT. Its translation is CASSQERASLVADTQYF.

CDR3 sequence (DNA): TGTGCCAGCAGCTTAGGGGCTTCCCACGAGCAGTACTTC. Translating gives CASSLGASHEQYF. The chain has TRBV5-6 and TRBJ2-7, with D maybe TRBD1 (5 bases). Trimming cost V 2 bases and J 5 bases, with 11 bases left between them. There are 13 residues in the CDR3. Germline CDR1 and CDR2: SGHDT and YYEEEE.